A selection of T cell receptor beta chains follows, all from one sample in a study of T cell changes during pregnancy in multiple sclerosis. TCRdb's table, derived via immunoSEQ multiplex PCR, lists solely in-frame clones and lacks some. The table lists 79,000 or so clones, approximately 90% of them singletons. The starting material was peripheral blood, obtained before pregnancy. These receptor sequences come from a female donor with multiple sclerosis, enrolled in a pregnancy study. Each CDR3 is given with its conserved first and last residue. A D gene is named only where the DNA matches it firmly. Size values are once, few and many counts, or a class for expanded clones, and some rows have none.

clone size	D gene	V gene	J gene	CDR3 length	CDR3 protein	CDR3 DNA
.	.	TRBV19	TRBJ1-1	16	CASTPAGHPEVTEAFF	TGTGCCAGTACTCCGGCCGGGCATCCGGAGGTAACTGAAGCTTTCTTT
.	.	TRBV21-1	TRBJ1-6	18	CATRTVKRDRMYNSPLHF	TGTGCCACCCGCACGGTCAAACGGGACAGGATGTACAATTCACCCCTCCACTTT
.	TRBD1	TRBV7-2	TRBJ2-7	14	CASSLGQGFYEQYF	TGTGCCAGCAGCTTAGGACAGGGGTTCTACGAGCAGTACTTC
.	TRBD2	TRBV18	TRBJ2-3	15	CASSRDYGGTDTQYF	TGTGCCAGCTCCCGGGACTATGGAGGCACAGATACGCAGTATTTT
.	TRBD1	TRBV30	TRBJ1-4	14	CAWSGQGPNEKLFF	TGTGCCTGGAGTGGACAGGGTCCTAATGAAAAACTGTTTTTT
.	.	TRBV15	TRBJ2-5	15	CATSRGPTMEETQYF	TGTGCCACCAGCAGAGGACCTACCATGGAGGAGACCCAGTACTTC
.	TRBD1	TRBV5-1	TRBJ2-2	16	CASSLQGLANTGELFF	TGCGCCAGCAGCTTACAGGGGCTAGCGAACACCGGGGAGCTGTTTTTT
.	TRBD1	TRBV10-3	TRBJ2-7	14	CAISLRDRGVVQYF	TGTGCCATCAGTCTCCGGGACAGGGGCGTGGTGCAGTACTTC
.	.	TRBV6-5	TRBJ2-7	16	CASSYQGGTPAYEQYF	TGTGCCAGCAGTTACCAAGGAGGAACTCCGGCCTACGAGCAGTACTTC
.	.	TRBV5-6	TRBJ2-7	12	CASSKSGYEQYF	TGTGCCAGCAGCAAATCCGGCTACGAGCAGTACTTC
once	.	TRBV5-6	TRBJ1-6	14	CASSPFFGSSPLHF	TGTGCCAGCAGCCCTTTCTTCGGGAGTTCACCCCTCCACTTT
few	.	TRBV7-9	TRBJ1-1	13	CASSLSSNTEAFF	TGTGCCAGCAGCTTAAGCTCGAACACTGAAGCTTTCTTT
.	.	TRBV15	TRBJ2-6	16	CATSRDRGSGANVLTF	TGTGCCACCAGCAGAGATCGGGGCTCTGGGGCCAACGTCCTGACTTTC
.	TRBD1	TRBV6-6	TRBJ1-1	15	CASTLSGTGRTEAFF	TGTGCCAGCACCCTGTCCGGGACAGGGCGCACTGAAGCTTTCTTT
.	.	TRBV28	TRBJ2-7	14	CASSFWTARYEQYF	TGTGCCAGCAGTTTTTGGACAGCGCGCTACGAGCAGTACTTC
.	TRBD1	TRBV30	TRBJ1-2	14	CAWSRDRGNYGYTF	TGTGCCTGGAGCCGGGACAGGGGTAACTATGGCTACACCTTC
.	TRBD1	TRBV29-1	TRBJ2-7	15	CSVVSHPDRSYEQYF	TGCAGCGTTGTTAGTCACCCGGACAGGTCCTACGAGCAGTACTTC
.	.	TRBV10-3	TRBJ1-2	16	CAISVSPLETYSGYTF	TGTGCCATCAGCGTTTCTCCTCTAGAAACCTATTCAGGCTACACCTTC
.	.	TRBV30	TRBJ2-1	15	CAWRKAGGSYNEQFF	TGTGCCTGGAGAAAAGCGGGTGGCTCCTACAATGAGCAGTTCTTC
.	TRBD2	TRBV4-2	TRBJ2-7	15	CASATETSGSYEQYF	TGTGCCAGCGCCACGGAAACTAGCGGGTCCTACGAGCAGTACTTC
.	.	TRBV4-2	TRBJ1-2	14	CASRGSGEHYGYTF	TGTGCCAGCAGAGGGTCAGGGGAGCACTATGGCTACACCTTC
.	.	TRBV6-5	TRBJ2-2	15	CASSYSGGGTGELFF	TGTGCCAGCAGTTACTCAGGGGGGGGCACCGGGGAGCTGTTTTTT
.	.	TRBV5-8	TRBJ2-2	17	CASSWPVAGTNTGELFF	TGTGCCAGCAGCTGGCCGGTCGCGGGGACGAACACCGGGGAGCTGTTTTTT
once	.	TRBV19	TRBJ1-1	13	CASSIAQGAEAFF	TGTGCCAGTAGTATAGCCCAGGGTGCTGAAGCTTTCTTT
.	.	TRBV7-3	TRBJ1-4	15	CASRLGLGVREKLFF	TGTGCCAGCAGGTTAGGGCTCGGGGTTCGTGAAAAACTGTTTTTT
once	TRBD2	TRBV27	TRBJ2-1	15	CASSSLGLAGYEQFF	TGTGCCAGCAGTTCCCTCGGACTAGCGGGATATGAGCAGTTCTTC
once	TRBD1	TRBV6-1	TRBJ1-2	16	CASSEAGTDGNYGYTF	TGTGCCAGCAGTGAGGCGGGGACAGATGGCAACTATGGCTACACCTTC
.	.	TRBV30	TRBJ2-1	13	CAWLASAYNEQFF	TGTGCCTGGTTGGCTAGCGCCTACAATGAGCAGTTCTTC
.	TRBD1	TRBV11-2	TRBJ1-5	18	CASSSLGQGGSSNQPQHF	TGTGCCAGCAGCTCCCTAGGGCAGGGGGGATCTAGCAATCAGCCCCAGCATTTT
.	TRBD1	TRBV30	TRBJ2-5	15	CAWDLGQGAGETQYF	TGTGCCTGGGACCTAGGACAGGGGGCGGGAGAGACCCAGTACTTC
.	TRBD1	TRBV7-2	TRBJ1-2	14	CASSLGDSYYGYTF	TGTGCCAGCAGCTTAGGGGACAGCTACTATGGCTACACCTTC
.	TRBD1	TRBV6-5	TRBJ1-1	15	CASSRPGTGNTEAFF	TGTGCCAGCAGTCGCCCCGGGACAGGGAACACTGAAGCTTTCTTT
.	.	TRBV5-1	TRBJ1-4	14	CASSLDSTNEKLFF	TGCGCCAGCAGCTTGGACAGCACTAATGAAAAACTGTTTTTT
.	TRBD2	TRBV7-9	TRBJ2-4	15	CASQAGPLAKNIQYF	TGTGCCAGTCAAGCGGGACCCCTAGCCAAAAACATTCAGTACTTC
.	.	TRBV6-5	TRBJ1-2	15	CASSYSFSGDYGYTF	TGTGCCAGCAGTTACTCTTTTTCCGGGGACTATGGCTACACCTTC
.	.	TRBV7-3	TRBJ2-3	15	CASSLSSGPTDTQYF	TGTGCCAGCAGCTTATCAAGCGGCCCCACAGATACGCAGTATTTT
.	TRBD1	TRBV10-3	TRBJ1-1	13	CAISAGTDNEAFF	TGTGCCATCAGTGCCGGGACAGACAACGAAGCTTTCTTT
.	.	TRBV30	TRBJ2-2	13	CAWSVTEGGELFF	TGTGCCTGGAGTGTAACGGAGGGGGGGGAGCTGTTTTTT
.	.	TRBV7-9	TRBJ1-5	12	CASSLSAAAQHF	TGTGCCAGCAGCTTATCGGCCGCGGCCCAGCATTTT
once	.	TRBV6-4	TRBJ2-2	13	CASRTGNTGELFF	TGTGCCAGCAGAACAGGAAACACCGGGGAGCTGTTTTTT
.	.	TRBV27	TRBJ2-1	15	CASLREAVGGNEQFF	TGTGCCAGCCTAAGGGAGGCAGTGGGGGGAAATGAGCAGTTCTTC
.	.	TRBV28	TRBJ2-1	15	CASSSGGSSYNEQFF	TGTGCCAGCAGTTCTGGTGGGAGCTCCTACAATGAGCAGTTCTTC
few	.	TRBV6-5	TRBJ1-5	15	CASSSFQDSNQPQHF	TGTGCCAGCAGTTCATTTCAGGATAGCAATCAGCCCCAGCATTTT
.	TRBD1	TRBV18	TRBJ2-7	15	CASSPPGTGLYEQYF	TGTGCCAGCTCACCCCCCGGGACAGGGCTCTACGAGCAGTACTTC
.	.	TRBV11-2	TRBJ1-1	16	CASSSLVDGPNTEAFF	TGTGCCAGCAGCTCCCTGGTTGATGGGCCGAACACTGAAGCTTTCTTT
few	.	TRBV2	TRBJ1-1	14	CASSESSMNTEAFF	TGTGCCAGCAGTGAGAGTTCGATGAACACTGAAGCTTTCTTT
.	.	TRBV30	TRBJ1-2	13	CAWRAGGASGYTF	TGTGCCTGGAGGGCCGGGGGGGCTAGCGGCTACACCTTC
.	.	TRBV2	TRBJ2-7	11	CASRAETEQYF	TGTGCCAGCAGGGCGGAGACCGAGCAGTACTTC
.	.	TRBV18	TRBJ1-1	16	CASSLLNQGQNTEAFF	TGTGCCAGCTCCCTTCTTAATCAGGGGCAAAACACTGAAGCTTTCTTT
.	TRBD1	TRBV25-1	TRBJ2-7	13	CASSAAGGGEQYF	TGTGCCAGCAGTGCCGCAGGGGGTGGCGAGCAGTACTTC
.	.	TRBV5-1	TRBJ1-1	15	CASSQGGALNTEAFF	TGCGCCAGCAGCCAAGGGGGGGCCTTGAACACTGAAGCTTTCTTT
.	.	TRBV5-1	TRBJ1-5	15	CASSLGDTSNQPQHF	TGCGCCAGCAGCTTGGGGGACACTAGCAATCAGCCCCAGCATTTT
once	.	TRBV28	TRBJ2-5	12	CASSNHGGTQYF	TGTGCCAGCAGCAATCACGGGGGGACCCAGTACTTC
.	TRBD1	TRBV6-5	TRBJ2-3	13	CASTFGTGDTQYF	TGTGCCAGCACTTTCGGGACAGGGGATACGCAGTATTTT